This entry describes one TCR beta chain. Antigen unknown. A multiplex PCR was run with 60 Vbeta primers and 13 Jbeta primers. TCRdb keeps only in-frame clones here, not all; method: immunoSEQ multiplex PCR. The sample has approximately 27,000 clones; 70% are singletons. In germline, CDR1 is SEHNR, CDR2 FQNEAQ (reference sequence). J lost 1 base, V lost 4 bases, and 5 bases had no gene match. The CDR3 sequence is 16 residues long. The sample originates from a study of cytomegalovirus exposure and HLA in healthy donors. Study-wide findings and caveats: HLA-A and HLA-B allele assignments for most subjects were reportedly predicted accurately using TCR beta sequences.

The sequenced sample consisted of PBMCs. The receptor was derived from a woman aged 45-60 years in good health and CMV-seronegative. V gene TRBV7-9 combines with J gene TRBJ1-4, with 8 positions matching TRBD1. CDR3 amino acids: CASSSRGRGTNEKLFF. Written as DNA, the CDR3 is TGTGCCAGCAGCTCCAGGGGGCGCGGAACTAATGAAAAACTGTTTTTT.